The source of this TCR beta chain is a study of cytomegalovirus exposure and HLA in healthy donors. Amplification used 60 Vbeta primers and 13 Jbeta primers. Produced via immunoSEQ multiplex PCR; TCRdb's table is partial and in-frame only. The sample yields approximately 180,000 clones, over 70% seen once. General study results and limits: Researchers reported from a later analysis that most CMV-associated TCR beta chains appeared HLA-restricted. The authors later linked a missense DCLRE1C variant to TCR beta V- and J-gene trimming.

This CDR3 is 14 amino acids long. CDR1 and CDR2 from the germline V gene are SGHRS and YFSETQ. Trimming cost V 4 bases and J 0 bases, with 9 bases left between them. Note on this clone: The antigen remains undetermined.

The J gene is TRBJ2-3, the V gene TRBV5-1; D possibly corresponds to TRBD1 (5 bases). Sequenced input: PBMCs. The clonotype originates from a man aged 30 to 39 in good health and CMV-seropositive. The CDR3 nucleotides are TGCGCCAGCAGCCCGGACACGAGCACAGATACGCAGTATTTT. Translated: CASSPDTSTDTQYF.